This T cell receptor beta chain was sequenced during a study of T cell repertoires in cytomegalovirus infection. Germline V CDR1 and CDR2: MNHEY, SVGEGT. Germline trimming cut 4 bases from V and 6 bases from J; bases unmatched to any gene: 5. CDR3 length: 14 amino acids. Whole-study findings and limits: HLA-C-restricted CMV-specific TCR beta clonotypes prevailed in the ex vivo response. Summed frequency of public TCR beta families distinguished CMV carriers with the relevant HLA.

From the reads, TCRdb called clonotypes with MiXCR, one entry per CDR3 protein. Found here are 150,000 to 200,000 distinct CDR3 sequences, roughly 9.8% of them singletons; the top ten hold about 5%. This clonotype was seen repeatedly, ten times or more. No antigen is known for it. The chain links TRBV6-2 or TRBV6-3 to TRBJ2-1, with 8 bases that match TRBD2. The sequencing sample was made of PBMCs. The sequence was obtained from a human donor in good health (CMV status not recorded). Some clones in this sample may be carry-over from other donors' samples. The CDR3, as DNA: TGTGCCAGCAGTTCCCCAGCGGGAGTCAATGAGCAGTTCTTC. Amino acids: CASSSPAGVNEQFF.